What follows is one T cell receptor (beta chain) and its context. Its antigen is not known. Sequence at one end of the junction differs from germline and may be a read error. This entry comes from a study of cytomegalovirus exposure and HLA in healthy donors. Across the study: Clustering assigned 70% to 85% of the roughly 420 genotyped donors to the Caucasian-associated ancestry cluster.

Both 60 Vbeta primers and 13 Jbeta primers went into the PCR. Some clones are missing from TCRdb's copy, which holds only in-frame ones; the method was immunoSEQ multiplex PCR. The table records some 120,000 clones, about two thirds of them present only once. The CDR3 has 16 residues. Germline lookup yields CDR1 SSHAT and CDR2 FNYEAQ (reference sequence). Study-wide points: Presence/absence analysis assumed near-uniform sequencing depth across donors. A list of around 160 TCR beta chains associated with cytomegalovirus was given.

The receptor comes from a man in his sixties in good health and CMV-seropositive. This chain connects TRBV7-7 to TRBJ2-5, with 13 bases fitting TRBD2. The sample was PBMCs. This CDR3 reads CASSYGTSGVWETQYF. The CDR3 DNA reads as TGTGCTAGCAGCTACGGGACTAGCGGGGTCTGGGAGACCCAGTACTTC.